A selection of T cell receptor beta chains follows, all from one sample in a study of spatial heterogeneity in lung cancer. MiXCR, applied by TCRdb to the 5' RACE reads, yields one record per CDR3 protein. The table lists over 10,000 distinct CDR3 sequences, 3% to 4.5% of them singletons, with over 35% in the top ten. The sample in question was PBMCs, obtained at surgery. The receptors were gathered from a male donor with early-stage non-small cell lung cancer. The CDR3 runs from the conserved cysteine through the conserved F or W. D genes are given only for firm matches. Clone size is shown for a subset of rows, as once, few, many or a class of expanded clone.

J gene	clone size	D gene	V gene	CDR3 length	CDR3 DNA	CDR3 protein
TRBJ2-5	NA	NA	TRBV5-5	13	TGTGCCAGCAGCTTCCAGGGCTGGGGGACCCAGTACTTC	CASSFQGWGTQYF
TRBJ1-2	many	TRBD1	TRBV4-3	17	TGCGCCAGCAGCCAAGATCATCGGACAGGGGAAGGCTATGGCTACACCTTC	CASSQDHRTGEGYGYTF
TRBJ2-1	many	NA	TRBV21-1	15	TGTGCCAGCAGCATTAGCGGTACGCCCTACAATGAGCAGTTCTTC	CASSISGTPYNEQFF
TRBJ1-4	many	TRBD1	TRBV4-2	12	TGTGCCAGCAGCCAGGCCGTCGGGACAGTACTTTTT	CASSQAVGTVLF
TRBJ2-3	medium-sized	NA	TRBV28	14	TGTGCCAGCAGTTCAGGAATGGGTCCAGATACGCAGTATTTT	CASSSGMGPDTQYF
TRBJ2-3	many	NA	TRBV9	12	TGTGCCAGCAGCGTAGATGAAGATACGCAGTATTTT	CASSVDEDTQYF
TRBJ2-2	many	TRBD1	TRBV7-2	16	TGTGCCAGCAGCTCACTGGGACAGATCAACACCGGGGAGCTGTTTTTT	CASSSLGQINTGELFF
TRBJ1-2	medium-sized	NA	TRBV27	14	TGTGCCAGCAGTTGGGACGGGACGGACTATGGCTACACCTTC	CASSWDGTDYGYTF
TRBJ2-7	many	NA	TRBV20-1	12	TGCAGTGCTAGAGACGGGGTGAGGGAGCAGTACTTC	CSARDGVREQYF
TRBJ2-5	many	NA	TRBV7-2	11	TGTGCCAGCAGCCAGAAGGAGACCCAGTACTTC	CASSQKETQYF
TRBJ2-7	many	NA	TRBV30	15	TGTGCCTGGAGTTCCCTTTCTGCGGGATCTCGCGAGCAGTACTTC	CAWSSLSAGSREQYF
TRBJ1-2	large	NA	TRBV6-2/TRBV6-3	11	TGTGCCAGCAGTTACCCCGACCAATACACCTTC	CASSYPDQYTF
TRBJ2-2	many	NA	TRBV7-9	14	TGTGCCAGCAGCTTAGCCGGGAGCACCGGGGAGCTGTTTTTT	CASSLAGSTGELFF
TRBJ1-4	many	NA	TRBV20-1	15	TGCAGTGCTAGGCCGCCGGGACTAGGGGACGAAAAACTGTTTTTT	CSARPPGLGDEKLFF
TRBJ2-7	NA	TRBD1	TRBV18	14	TGTGCCAGCTCAACGGGACAGGCTTCCTACGAGCAGTACTTC	CASSTGQASYEQYF
TRBJ2-3	NA	NA	TRBV3-1	15	TGTGCCAGCAGCCCCACAGGGATTAGCACAGATACGCAGTATTTT	CASSPTGISTDTQYF
TRBJ2-5	many	NA	TRBV7-9	15	TGTGCCAGCAGCTCCGGACAGCTCATGATGGAGACCCAGTACTTC	CASSSGQLMMETQYF
TRBJ1-1	many	NA	TRBV29-1	13	TGCAGCGTTGTTCAGGGGATGGGGACTGAAGCTTTCTTT	CSVVQGMGTEAFF
TRBJ1-1	many	NA	TRBV11-1	14	TGTGCCAGCAGCTTAGCGGAGCTGAGCACTGAAGCTTTCTTT	CASSLAELSTEAFF
TRBJ2-2	many	NA	TRBV14	15	TGTGCCAGCAGCCGAAACAGTGGTAGGACCGGGGAGCTGTTTTTT	CASSRNSGRTGELFF
TRBJ1-6	many	NA	TRBV3-1	19	TGTGCCAGCAGCCCGACGGGGGGTTCGTTCACCTCCTATAATTCACCCCTCCACTTT	CASSPTGGSFTSYNSPLHF
TRBJ1-3	many	NA	TRBV7-2	15	TGTGCCAGCAGCTTAGGAGGCAGCTCTGGAAACACCATATATTTT	CASSLGGSSGNTIYF
TRBJ1-5	few	TRBD1	TRBV6-1	13	TGTGCCAGTCAGAGACAGGGGGGGCAGCCCCAGCATTTT	CASQRQGGQPQHF
TRBJ2-6	few	NA	TRBV28	15	TGTGCCAGCAGTAGGACTCGCTCTGGGACCAACGTCCTGACTTTC	CASSRTRSGTNVLTF
TRBJ2-7	many	NA	TRBV20-1	13	TGCAGTGCTAGAAGCGTCTACTCCTACGAGCAGTACTTC	CSARSVYSYEQYF
TRBJ2-7	many	TRBD2	TRBV7-3	16	TGTGCCAGCAGCCCGCGGACTAGCGGGGGACCTTACGAGCAGTACTTC	CASSPRTSGGPYEQYF
TRBJ1-4	many	NA	TRBV12-3/TRBV12-4	13	TGTGCCAGCAGTTTAGGGGGGCGTGAAAAACTGTTTTTT	CASSLGGREKLFF
TRBJ2-1	medium-sized	TRBD2	TRBV6-2/TRBV6-3	15	TGTGCCAGCAGAAATAGCGGGAGCTCCTACAATGAGCAGTTCTTC	CASRNSGSSYNEQFF
TRBJ2-4	NA	TRBD2	TRBV7-2	16	TGTGCCAGCAGCTCCGGGACTAGCGGGGCCGAAAACATTCAGTACTTC	CASSSGTSGAENIQYF
TRBJ1-5	few	NA	TRBV2	14	TGTGCCAGCTCGTCTACAGCAAATAATCAGCCCCAGCATTTT	CASSSTANNQPQHF
TRBJ2-7	many	NA	TRBV6-1	12	TGTGCCAGCAGTGAACAGGGGTACGAGCAGTACTTC	CASSEQGYEQYF
TRBJ2-5	many	NA	TRBV18	16	TGTGCCAGCTCACCGCGGGACTTAAGTATCGGGGAGACCCAGTACTTC	CASSPRDLSIGETQYF
TRBJ2-4	many	NA	TRBV7-9	18	TGTGCCAGCAGCCCCTTAGAGGGGGGGGCTGGGGCCAAAAACATTCAGTACTTC	CASSPLEGGAGAKNIQYF
TRBJ2-6	many	NA	TRBV9	15	TGTGCCAGCGCCCCTGGACAGTCGGGGGCCAACGTCCTGACTTTC	CASAPGQSGANVLTF
TRBJ2-7	many	NA	TRBV7-8	13	TGTGCCAGCAGCTTAAGTCAGAACTACGAGCAGTACTTC	CASSLSQNYEQYF
TRBJ2-6	NA	NA	TRBV2	17	TGTGCCAGCAGTGCGGGACCAGGACGTACTGGGGCCAACGTCCTGACTTTC	CASSAGPGRTGANVLTF
TRBJ2-5	many	TRBD1	TRBV7-9	14	TGTGCCAGCAGCACCCAGACAGGGAGAGAGACCCAGTACTTC	CASSTQTGRETQYF
TRBJ1-1	many	NA	TRBV6-6	11	TGTGCCAGCAGGGAGACCAGGGGAGCTTTCTTT	CASRETRGAFF
TRBJ2-5	many	TRBD2	TRBV28	16	TGTGCCAGCAGTCGAGGACTAGCGGGGCGCTTGGAGACCCAGTACTTC	CASSRGLAGRLETQYF
TRBJ1-2	many	NA	TRBV20-1	12	TGCAGTGCTAGGAGAACGGACTATGGCTACACCTTC	CSARRTDYGYTF
TRBJ1-4	medium-sized	TRBD1	TRBV7-2	16	TGTGCCAGCAGCTTAGGGACAGGCTGGACTAATGAAAAACTGTTTTTT	CASSLGTGWTNEKLFF
TRBJ1-4	many	TRBD1	TRBV6-1	17	TGTGCCAGCAGTACGGGACAGGGGACGTCAACTAATGAAAAACTGTTTTTT	CASSTGQGTSTNEKLFF